The 32 T cell receptor beta chains below all came from one sample that was sequenced in a study of blood T cell repertoires in COVID-19 (dated by TCRdb to 2018 to 2020). The protocol used for the library was the immunoSEQ multiplex PCR assay. TCRdb took over this immuneACCESS table, retaining in-frame rearrangements with V and J assigned. Such tables are incomplete; in checked studies, under half of the missing clones stem from an unresolved V gene, and the remainder is unexplained. In this sample the table shows 350,000 or so clones, almost 90% of which occur a single time. The top ten hold approximately 1% of the sample. The sample was PBMCs or T cells enriched from blood (not recorded which). Source of these receptors: a young woman who had been exposed to COVID-19.

The rearrangement links TRBV28 to TRBJ1-2, with D unresolved. Per the germline V gene, CDR1 is MDHEN and CDR2 is SYDVKM. This CDR3 has 11 amino acids. The V gene lost 4 bases and the J gene lost 7 bases, with 7 bases spanning the gap. This CDR3 reads CASSSSGGYTF. Here the CDR3 DNA reads TGTGCCAGCAGTTCTTCCGGTGGCTACACCTTC.

This chain uses TRBV7-9 with TRBJ2-3, with 11 bases lining up with TRBD2. CDR3 length: 16 amino acids. Trimming removed 5 bases from V and 2 bases from J; junction bases left unmatched: 6. Germline CDR1 SEHNR, CDR2 FQNEAQ (reference sequence). The CDR3 reads CASSTGLAENTDTQYF. The CDR3 region has the DNA TGTGCCAGCAGCACGGGACTAGCGGAGAACACAGATACGCAGTATTTT.

This chain links TRBV11-2 with TRBJ2-4, with 10 bases identical to TRBD1. From germline, CDR1 is SGHAT and CDR2 FQNNGV. J was trimmed by 13 bases and V by 0 bases; bases with no gene match: 12. The CDR3 extends over 16 amino acids. CDR3 in DNA: TGTGCCAGCAGCTTAGAAGGGCCGGGACAGGGGTCCACCCAGTACTTC. This sequence encodes CASSLEGPGQGSTQYF.

V usage is TRBV5-6 and J usage is TRBJ1-1; 10 bases align to TRBD1. V was pared by 1 base and J by 0 bases, with 6 bases of the junction left unmatched. The CDR3 extends over 17 amino acids. The germline V gene encodes CDR1 SGHDT and CDR2 YYEEEE. The DNA of the CDR3 is TGTGCCAGCAGCTTGTATGACAGGGGGCACATGAACACTGAAGCTTTCTTT. Encoded protein: CASSLYDRGHMNTEAFF.

The chain uses TRBV18 and TRBJ2-3; possible D gene TRBD2, 5 bases. Germline V gene lookup returns CDR1 KGHSH and CDR2 LQKENI. V dropped 5 bases and J dropped 0 bases, with 12 bases sitting between them. The CDR3 has 15 amino acids. Here the CDR3 DNA reads TGTGCCAGCTCAGGAGGACGCACTAGCACAGATACGCAGTATTTT. Protein product: CASSGGRTSTDTQYF.

The CDR3 reads CASSYRGSPYNSPLHF. The CDR3 DNA sequence: TGTGCCAGCAGTTACCGGGGGAGCCCCTATAATTCACCCCTCCACTTT. The V gene is TRBV6-6, the J gene TRBJ1-6; perhaps TRBD1 as D (5 bases). The CDR3 length is 16 residues. The V end lost 2 bases, the J end lost 2 bases, and 10 bases lay between the germline ends. Germline V gene sequence: CDR1 MNHNY, CDR2 SVGAGI (reference sequence).

The chain carries TRBV28 and TRBJ1-2; a possible D gene is TRBD1 (6 bases). The CDR3 runs to 17 residues. Germline-derived CDR1 and CDR2 are MDHEN and SYDVKM. The V and J ends lost 4 bases and 4 bases respectively, with 22 bases between them. The CDR3: CASSSPSDQGIVYGYTF. The CDR3 nucleotides are TGTGCCAGCAGTTCGCCCTCCGACCAGGGGATAGTCTATGGCTACACCTTC.

The chain combines TRBV28 with TRBJ2-7; a weak D match, TRBD2 (6 bases). The length of the CDR3 is 13 residues. The germline V and J ends were trimmed by 5 bases and 5 bases, with 13 bases remaining between them. Germline lookup yields CDR1 MDHEN and CDR2 SYDVKM. The DNA for the CDR3 is TGTGCCAGCAGTCCCGGGGGACTTCACGAGCAGTACTTC. Protein sequence: CASSPGGLHEQYF. Using reference TRBV28 and TRBJ2-7 for the parts outside the CDR3, the full variable domain is DVKVTQSSRYLVKRTGEKVFLECVQDMDHENMFWYRQDPGLGLRLIYFSYDVKMKEKGDIPEGYSVSREKKERFSLILESASTNQTSMYLCASSPGGLHEQYFGPGTRLTVT.

The chain combines TRBV2 with TRBJ1-2; 10 bases agree with TRBD1. The CDR3 loop spans 12 amino acids. Germline loops: CDR1 SNHLY, CDR2 FYNNEI. The junction had 5 bases not matched to a gene; V was cut back by 8 bases and J by 8 bases. CDR3 region: CASPGQGKGYTF. The CDR3 bases are TGTGCCAGCCCGGGACAGGGGAAAGGCTACACCTTC.

In this sample, this clone turned up once. The chain is built from TRBV7-9 and TRBJ1-2; D is uncertain. The CDR3 sequence is 12 residues long. The germline V gene encodes CDR1 SEHNR and CDR2 FQNEAQ (reference sequence). Trimming shortened V by 5 bases and J by 14 bases, and 18 bases separated the two germline ends. CDR3 sequence: CASSLVSRDCTF. In DNA form, the CDR3 reads TGTGCCAGCAGCCTAGTATCTCGAGATTGTACCTTC.

The chain combines TRBV11-3 with TRBJ1-1, with D maybe TRBD1 (5 bases). Deletions cut 6 bases from V and 0 bases from J, with 11 bases between. CDR1 and CDR2 (germline): SGHNT, YENEEA. This CDR3 spans 14 amino acids. This CDR3 reads CASRSGGVNTEAFF. The DNA for the CDR3 is TGTGCCAGCAGGTCCGGGGGGGTGAACACTGAAGCTTTCTTT. The whole variable domain, remainder taken from reference TRBV11-3 and TRBJ1-1, is EAGVVQSPRYKIIEKKQPVAFWCNPISGHNTLYWYLQNLGQGPELLIRYENEEAVDDSQLPKDRFSAERLKGVDSTLKIQPAELGDSAVYLCASRSGGVNTEAFFGQGTRLTVV.

The rearrangement joins TRBV29-1 to TRBJ2-3; 9 bases are a match to TRBD2. Germline CDR1 is SQVTM and CDR2 is ANQGSEA. This CDR3 is 13 amino acids long. The J segment lost 4 bases and the V segment lost 3 bases, leaving 2 bases of the junction unmatched. In DNA form, the CDR3 reads TGCAGCGTTGAGCGGGGGGGGGCAGATACGCAGTATTTT. Protein sequence: CSVERGGADTQYF.

On this clone itself: The sample has other DNA sequences that encode this CDR3 too. This sequence joins TRBV12-5 and TRBJ2-1; 11 nucleotides match TRBD2. The germline gives CDR1 LGHNT, CDR2 FRNRAP. The J segment lost 3 bases and the V segment lost 3 bases, leaving 1 base of the junction unmatched. CDR3 length: 15 amino acids. The CDR3 here is CASGLGTSGYNEQFF. CDR3 coding DNA: TGTGCTAGTGGTTTAGGGACTAGCGGCTACAATGAGCAGTTCTTC.

This clone occurred a few times. The chain links TRBV9 to TRBJ2-1; D remains ambiguous. The germline gives CDR1 SGDLS, CDR2 YYNGEE. Trimming removed 3 bases at V and 7 bases at J, with 11 bases between. The CDR3 is 13 residues long. CDR3 bases: TGTGCCAGCAGCGCCACCTCCGGGAATGAGCAGTTCTTC. Amino acid sequence: CASSATSGNEQFF.

This clone was counted a single time. The CDR3 coding sequence is TGTGCCAGCAGTTACACCGGACTAGTCGGGTACAATGAGCAGTTCTTC. Translation gives CASSYTGLVGYNEQFF. The rearrangement uses TRBV6-2 or TRBV6-3 and TRBJ2-1, with 7 bases matching TRBD2. The trim removed 2 bases at V and 4 bases at J, leaving 8 bases unmatched. This CDR3 spans 16 amino acids. Germline CDR1 reads MNHEY; CDR2 reads SVGEGT.

This chain uses TRBV24-1 with TRBJ2-2, with D unresolved. V lost 0 bases, J lost 5 bases, and 12 bases lay in between. The germline gives CDR1 KGHDR, CDR2 SFDVKD. The CDR3 totals 16 residues. The CDR3 sequence: CATSDLKWAGTGELFF. CDR3 sequence (DNA): TGTGCCACCAGTGATTTGAAATGGGCTGGTACCGGGGAGCTGTTTTTT.

The DNA of the CDR3 is TGTGCCAGCAGCCAACCCCGGGACGGGAGTTTTGGCGGGGAGCTGTTTTTT. Amino acid sequence: CASSQPRDGSFGGELFF. This rearrangement joins TRBV3-1 (or the pseudogene TRBV3-2) to TRBJ2-2, with D possibly being TRBD2 (6 bases). The CDR3 spans 17 residues. V was cut by 2 bases and J by 7 bases, with 20 bases left in between. Germline V gene sequence: CDR1 LGHDT, CDR2 YNNKEL (reference sequence).

This chain joins TRBV19 and TRBJ1-3; no clear D gene. The CDR3 has 16 residues. CDR1 and CDR2 from the germline V gene are LNHDA and SQIVND (reference sequence). Trimming took off 4 bases at V and 1 base at J, with 14 bases between the two ends. CDR3 in amino acids: CASSKRAGISGNTIYF. CDR3 nucleotide sequence: TGTGCCAGTAGTAAGAGAGCGGGCATATCTGGAAACACCATATATTTT. The full variable domain, in which reference TRBV19 and TRBJ1-3 provide the parts outside the CDR3, is DGGITQSPKYLFRKEGQNVTLSCEQNLNHDAMYWYRQDPGQGLRLIYYSQIVNDFQKGDIAEGYSVSREKKESFPLTVTSAQKNPTAFYLCASSKRAGISGNTIYFGEGSWLTVV.

This chain uses TRBV24-1 with TRBJ1-6; D is unresolved. The CDR3 is 13 amino acids. The germline V gene encodes CDR1 KGHDR and CDR2 SFDVKD. V shed 5 bases and J shed 9 bases, with 10 bases lying between them. The CDR3 is CATSGTSSSPLHF. CDR3 nucleotides: TGTGCCACCAGTGGGACTTCCAGTTCACCCCTCCACTTT.

The CDR3 nucleotides read TGTGCCAGCAGCCAAGATTGGGGGGATTACACCTTC. This codes for CASSQDWGDYTF. This chain joins TRBV3-1 (or the pseudogene TRBV3-2) and TRBJ1-2; TRBD1 is a possible D gene (5 bases). The CDR3 has 12 residues. CDR1 and CDR2 from the germline V gene are LGHDT and YNNKEL (reference sequence). The V and J ends lost 0 bases and 11 bases respectively, with 10 bases between them.

V usage is TRBV30 and J usage is TRBJ2-7; D is possibly TRBD1 (5 bases). V was shortened by 2 bases and J by 6 bases, with 8 bases between the two germline ends. The CDR3 length is 11 residues. Per germline, CDR1 GTSNPN and CDR2 SVGIG (reference sequence). In nucleotides, the CDR3 is TGTGCCTGGAGTTCAGGGCCCGAGCAGTACTTC. It specifies CAWSSGPEQYF.

This chain connects TRBV19 to TRBJ1-2, with a weak D call TRBD1 (5 bases). Per the germline V gene, CDR1 is LNHDA and CDR2 is SQIVND (reference sequence). The CDR3 spans 19 residues. With 6 bases removed from V and 0 bases from J, the gap between germline ends came to 26 bases. CDR3 residues: CASRLQGQGLLAANYGYTF. DNA for the CDR3: TGTGCCAGTAGGCTCCAAGGGCAGGGCCTTTTGGCAGCTAACTATGGCTACACCTTC.

The chain employs TRBV5-1 and TRBJ1-1; 10 bases are a match to TRBD1. V lost 5 bases to trimming and J lost 4 bases; unmatched junction nucleotides: 17. The germline V gene encodes CDR1 SGHRS and CDR2 YFSETQ. The CDR3 extends over 18 amino acids. The CDR3 is CASRGVLTGGAGGTEAFF. The DNA for the CDR3 is TGCGCCAGCAGAGGGGTTCTGACAGGGGGCGCAGGGGGCACTGAAGCTTTCTTT.

V is TRBV19 and J is TRBJ1-4; unclear D gene. There are 13 residues in the CDR3. Trimming took off 5 bases at V and 0 bases at J, with 4 bases between the two ends. CDR1 is LNHDA and CDR2 is SQIVND in the germline V gene (reference sequence). CDR3 sequence reads: CASSSATNEKLFF. CDR3 coding DNA: TGTGCCAGTAGTTCGGCAACTAATGAAAAACTGTTTTTT.

The chain uses TRBV21-1 and TRBJ2-4; TRBD2, the table's D call, lacks a check against the DNA. TRBV21-1 is a pseudogene. The CDR3 is made up of 20 amino acids. CDR3 region: CASSNPWGVPTRLAKNIQYF. CDR3 bases: TGTGCCAGCAGCAATCCATGGGGGGTCCCAACTCGTTTAGCCAAAAACATTCAGTACTTC.

V gene TRBV28 combines with J gene TRBJ1-6; 9 nucleotides line up with TRBD1. Per the germline V gene, CDR1 is MDHEN and CDR2 is SYDVKM. V was pared by 8 bases and J by 8 bases, with 10 bases of the junction left unmatched. The CDR3 is made up of 15 amino acids. Here the CDR3 reads CASRLGGTGHSPLHF. The CDR3 DNA sequence: TGTGCCAGCCGCCTGGGGGGGACAGGGCATTCACCCCTCCACTTT.

The genes are TRBV5-8 and TRBJ1-1; D is ambiguous. Trimming took off 4 bases at V and 10 bases at J, with 14 bases between the two ends. Germline assignment: CDR1 SGHTS and CDR2 YDEGEE. The CDR3 is made up of 12 amino acids. CDR3 residues: CASSPRWERAFF. DNA for the CDR3: TGTGCCAGCAGCCCGAGGTGGGAGAGAGCTTTCTTT.

This clone was picked up one time. The rearrangement joins TRBV5-6 to TRBJ1-4; D is unclear. The V end lost 0 bases, the J end lost 4 bases, and 10 bases lay between the germline ends. Per the germline V gene, CDR1 is SGHDT and CDR2 is YYEEEE. The CDR3 contains 15 residues. The CDR3 DNA reads TGTGCCAGCAGCTTGGAACACCCGGGTAATGAAAAACTGTTTTTT. The encoded protein is CASSLEHPGNEKLFF. Looking up the rest from reference TRBV5-6 and TRBJ1-4 gives the full variable domain: DAGVTQSPTHLIKTRGQQVTLRCSPKSGHDTVSWYQQALGQGPQFIFQYYEEEERQRGNFPDRFSGHQFPNYSSELNVNALLLGDSALYLCASSLEHPGNEKLFFGSGTQLSVL.

This chain joins TRBV19 and TRBJ1-5; 7 bases line up with TRBD1. From germline, CDR1 is LNHDA and CDR2 SQIVND (reference sequence). This CDR3 has 16 residues. Germline trimming cut 5 bases from V and 2 bases from J; bases unmatched to any gene: 9. CDR3 nucleotide sequence: TGTGCCAGTAGTGCAGCGCGGCAGGGGGGCAATCAGCCCCAGCATTTT. Protein product: CASSAARQGGNQPQHF.

The V and J genes are TRBV11-2 and TRBJ2-6; no reliable D call. The germline gives CDR1 SGHAT, CDR2 FQNNGV. The V and J ends lost 5 bases and 0 bases respectively, with 14 bases between them. CDR3 length: 17 residues. The CDR3: CASSPIDIVSGANVLTF. The CDR3 DNA sequence: TGTGCCAGCAGCCCTATCGACATCGTCTCTGGGGCCAACGTCCTGACTTTC.

The chain is built from TRBV18 and TRBJ2-7; TRBD2 aligns across 8 bases. The CDR3 runs 16 residues. Trimming took 0 bases from V and 2 from J; bases not matched to a gene: 6. Germline values: CDR1 KGHSH, CDR2 LQKENI. CDR3 region: CASSPPASGFTYEQYF. DNA of the CDR3: TGTGCCAGCTCACCACCGGCTAGCGGGTTCACCTACGAGCAGTACTTC.

Regarding this clone: The same CDR3 arises from other DNA sequences in this sample as well. The chain carries TRBV15 and TRBJ2-7, with D tentatively TRBD2 (5 bases). CDR3 size: 13 residues. Trimming left V 0 bases short and J 6 bases short, with 9 bases between. Germline V gene sequence: CDR1 LNHNV, CDR2 YYDKDF (reference sequence). The CDR3 nucleotides read TGTGCCACCAGCAGAGATCGAGGGTCCGAGCAGTACTTC. As protein: CATSRDRGSEQYF. Looking up the rest from reference TRBV15 and TRBJ2-7 gives the full variable domain: DAMVIQNPRYQVTQFGKPVTLSCSQTLNHNVMYWYQQKSSQAPKLLFHYYDKDFNNEADTPDNFQSRRPNTSFCFLDIRSPGLGDTAMYLCATSRDRGSEQYFGPGTRLTVT.